This T cell receptor (beta chain) originates from a study of early T cells in non-severe SARS-CoV-2 infection. The CDR3 totals 10 residues. Germline-derived CDR1 and CDR2 are DFQATT and SNEGSKA (reference sequence). The V end lost 5 bases, the J end lost 1 base, and 2 bases lay between the germline ends. Individual cDNA molecules carried attached unique molecular identifiers. TCRdb reprocessed the 5' RACE reads via MiXCR and lists one record per CDR3 protein. The profile covers tens of thousands of distinct CDR3 sequences, with about 8.4% appearing a single time and about 3.7% taken by the ten largest.

The chain joins TRBV20-1 to TRBJ1-2; no clear D gene. The sequenced material came from whole blood. The clonotype comes from an adult who was a healthcare worker with PCR-confirmed SARS-CoV-2 infection or an uninfected control (not recorded which). Here the CDR3 reads CSAYNYGYTF. DNA of the CDR3: TGCAGTGCTTATAACTATGGCTACACCTTC.